Below, 5 T cell receptor beta chains from the same sample are listed, as sequenced in a study of blood T cell repertoires in COVID-19. This table comes from immunoSEQ multiplex PCR, and its TCRdb copy is limited to in-frame clones, with some not included. Among about 440,000 clones listed, 88% were seen once. Sequences were obtained from peripheral blood. These receptors were obtained from a woman aged 50 to 60 with COVID-19, enrolled during active disease.

V usage is TRBV23-1 and J usage is TRBJ2-5, with 7 nucleotides matching TRBD1. TRBV23-1 is known as an ORF, though its function is uncertain. V lost 2 bases to trimming and J lost 2 bases; unmatched junction nucleotides: 2. The CDR3 length is 14 residues. Here the CDR3 reads CASSQEGQQETQYF. The CDR3 nucleotides read TGCGCCAGCAGTCAAGAGGGACAGCAAGAGACCCAGTACTTC.

The gene calls are TRBV24-1 and TRBJ2-5; 8 bases map to TRBD1. The V gene's germline CDR1 is KGHDR and CDR2 SFDVKD. The V segment lost 6 bases and the J segment 5 bases; nucleotides outside the gene matches: 10. This CDR3 comprises 15 residues. DNA of the CDR3: TGTGCCACCAGTACGACAGGGGCGTTCGCGGAGACCCAGTACTTC. This codes for CATSTTGAFAETQYF.

The chain has TRBV7-8 and TRBJ1-6; no clear D gene. V lost 5 bases and J 5 bases, leaving 10 bases between the germline ends. The CDR3 runs 14 residues. The germline V gene encodes CDR1 SGHVS and CDR2 FQNEAQ. CDR3 sequence reads: CASSPDWDNSPLHF. The CDR3 nucleotides are TGTGCCAGCAGCCCGGACTGGGATAATTCACCCCTCCACTTT.

The chain links TRBV2 to TRBJ1-6; D gene uncertain. Looked up from germline, CDR1 is SNHLY and CDR2 is FYNNEI. The CDR3 is 14 amino acids. V was trimmed by 6 bases and J by 1 base, leaving 7 bases between them. CDR3 sequence reads: CASRSESYNSPLHF. Written as DNA, the CDR3 is TGTGCCAGCAGGAGCGAATCCTATAATTCACCCCTCCACTTT.

The genes are TRBV25-1 and TRBJ2-5; 13 bases are a match to TRBD2. Germline V gene lookup returns CDR1 MGHDK and CDR2 SYGVNS. The CDR3 is 16 amino acids. The trim removed 6 bases at V and 1 base at J, leaving 5 bases unmatched. The CDR3 sequence is CASRPTSGGAQETQYF. Written as DNA, the CDR3 is TGTGCCAGCAGGCCTACTAGCGGGGGGGCCCAAGAGACCCAGTACTTC.